These 25 T cell receptor beta chains originate from one sample sequenced in a study of shared T cell receptors in the human thymus. Profiled with immunoSEQ multiplex PCR; TCRdb holds only in-frame clones, not every one. Altogether more than 300,000 clones are present, around 93% being singletons, with the ten largest covering approximately 0.02%. Sequenced material: thymocytes. The source of these receptors is a human donor.

The rearrangement links TRBV2 to TRBJ2-1; 10 positions match TRBD2. The germline V gene has CDR1 SNHLY and CDR2 FYNNEI. The CDR3 runs to 17 residues. The V segment lost 5 bases and the J segment 4 bases; nucleotides outside the gene matches: 11. The chain's CDR3 is CASSPEGLAGAYNEQFF. The CDR3 bases are TGTGCCAGCAGTCCCGAGGGGCTAGCGGGAGCATACAATGAGCAGTTCTTC. Looking up the rest from reference TRBV2 and TRBJ2-1 gives the full variable domain: EPEVTQTPSHQVTQMGQEVILRCVPISNHLYFYWYRQILGQKVEFLVSFYNNEISEKSEIFDDQFSVERPDGSNFTLKIRSTKLEDSAMYFCASSPEGLAGAYNEQFFGPGTRLTVL.

This chain links TRBV18 with TRBJ1-4; 8 bases map to TRBD1. Germline V gene lookup returns CDR1 KGHSH and CDR2 LQKENI. This CDR3 region has 15 residues. The J segment lost 6 bases and the V segment lost 1 base, leaving 4 bases of the junction unmatched. The CDR3 reads CASSPRQGRDEKLFF. The CDR3 nucleotides are TGTGCCAGCTCACCACGACAGGGGAGGGATGAAAAACTGTTTTTT.

The rearrangement uses TRBV28 and TRBJ2-7; D call uncertain. Germline CDR1 and CDR2: MDHEN and SYDVKM. This CDR3 is 13 amino acids long. Trimming shortened V by 5 bases and J by 7 bases, and 15 bases separated the two germline ends. The CDR3: CASSRTAALEQYF. In nucleotides, the CDR3 is TGTGCCAGCAGTCGGACGGCCGCCCTGGAGCAGTACTTC.

The chain couples TRBV6-1 to TRBJ2-7, with 8 positions matching TRBD1. This CDR3 region has 13 residues. Per the germline V gene, CDR1 is MNHNS and CDR2 is SASEGT. After removal of 8 bases from V and 5 bases from J, the junction contained 8 bases not matched to a gene. The CDR3 region is CASSRQDRDEQYF. The CDR3 DNA sequence: TGTGCCAGCTCTCGTCAGGACAGGGACGAGCAGTACTTC.

This chain joins TRBV9 and TRBJ2-7, with 16 bases that match TRBD2. The length of the CDR3 is 19 residues. CDR1 and CDR2 (germline): SGDLS, YYNGEE. V lost 4 bases and J lost 6; bases outside the gene matches: 16. The CDR3 loop reads CASSSSGTSGRAAVSEQYF. The CDR3 DNA is TGTGCCAGCAGCTCCTCCGGGACTAGCGGGAGGGCCGCTGTGAGCGAGCAGTACTTC.

The genes are TRBV15 and TRBJ1-2, with D hard to call. CDR3 length: 15 residues. Trimming shortened V by 4 bases and J by 1 base, and 13 bases separated the two germline ends. Germline lookup yields CDR1 LNHNV and CDR2 YYDKDF (reference sequence). The CDR3 sequence is CATSTEGNDNYGYTF. The CDR3, as DNA: TGTGCCACCAGCACGGAGGGAAACGATAACTATGGCTACACCTTC.

The rearrangement links TRBV5-3 to TRBJ1-2, with D maybe TRBD1 (6 bases). TRBV5-3 is treated as an ORF (open reading frame) with a function not yet certain. This CDR3 is built from 16 residues. V lost 2 bases to trimming and J lost 2 bases, with 16 bases between them. The CDR3 nucleotides read TGTGCCAGAAGCTTCCACAGGGAAGAGGTAAACTATGGCTACACCTTC. Translation: CARSFHREEVNYGYTF.

This chain links TRBV15 with TRBJ1-1; 9 nucleotides line up with TRBD1. This CDR3 contains 15 residues. Germline V gives CDR1 LNHNV, CDR2 YYDKDF (reference sequence). Losses at the gene ends were 2 bases for V and 2 bases for J; bases not matched to a gene: 3. The CDR3 loop is CATSRRTGVNTEAFF. The DNA for the CDR3 is TGTGCCACCAGCAGACGGACAGGGGTAAACACTGAAGCTTTCTTT.

The rearrangement uses TRBV9 and TRBJ2-1, with 8 bases identical to TRBD1. Germline loops: CDR1 SGDLS, CDR2 YYNGEE. Trimming took 4 bases from V and 0 from J; bases not matched to a gene: 6. This CDR3 region has 16 residues. The DNA for the CDR3 is TGTGCCAGCAGCCCACGACAGGGGACCTCCTACAATGAGCAGTTCTTC. Protein product: CASSPRQGTSYNEQFF.

This sequence joins TRBV7-6 and TRBJ2-3; TRBD1 aligns across 9 bases. CDR3 length: 15 amino acids. Germline values: CDR1 SGHVS, CDR2 FNYEAQ. V was pared by 4 bases and J by 1 base, with 3 bases of the junction left unmatched. The CDR3 loop reads CASSYGTGRTDTQYF. The CDR3 region has the DNA TGTGCCAGCAGCTACGGGACAGGGCGCACAGATACGCAGTATTTT. The full variable domain, completed using reference TRBV7-6 and TRBJ2-3, is GAGVSQSPRYKVTKRGQDVALRCDPISGHVSLYWYRQALGQGPEFLTYFNYEAQQDKSGLPNDRFSAERPEGSISTLTIQRTEQRDSAMYRCASSYGTGRTDTQYFGPGTRLTVL.

J is TRBJ1-2 and V is TRBV28, with unresolved D. With 2 bases removed from V and 4 bases from J, the gap between germline ends came to 8 bases. The V gene's germline CDR1 is MDHEN and CDR2 SYDVKM. This CDR3 is built from 13 residues. The CDR3, as DNA: TGTGCCAGCAGTTTAATGGTGGGCTATGGCTACACCTTC. Amino acid sequence: CASSLMVGYGYTF.

This rearrangement joins TRBV28 to TRBJ2-3; the D is unclear. The CDR3 has 14 residues. Trimming pared 6 bases from V and 4 bases from J, leaving 14 bases between. CDR1 MDHEN and CDR2 SYDVKM come from the germline V gene. CDR3 protein: CASRPAWDPDTQYF. CDR3 nucleotide sequence: TGTGCCAGCAGACCCGCCTGGGATCCAGATACGCAGTATTTT.

The DNA for the CDR3 is TGTGCCAGCAGTGCGCACAGGGGCCACGAGCAGTACTTC. This translates into CASSAHRGHEQYF. The rearrangement joins TRBV25-1 to TRBJ2-7, with 7 bases fitting TRBD1. After removal of 4 bases from V and 5 bases from J, the junction contained 5 bases not matched to a gene. The V gene's germline CDR1 is MGHDK and CDR2 SYGVNS. This CDR3 has 13 residues.

V is TRBV6-5 and J is TRBJ1-2; 8 bases agree with TRBD1. The ends lost 11 bases at V and 5 bases at J; junction bases unmatched: 7. The CDR3 loop spans 12 amino acids. CDR1 and CDR2 from the germline V gene are MNHEY and SVGAGI. CDR3 sequence: CASQDRAYGYTF. The CDR3 DNA sequence: TGTGCCTCCCAGGACAGGGCGTATGGCTACACCTTC.

The chain employs TRBV19 and TRBJ1-2; 10 bases match TRBD1. CDR3 size: 13 residues. Germline CDR1 is LNHDA and CDR2 is SQIVND (reference sequence). V was pared by 10 bases and J by 3 bases, with 5 bases of the junction left unmatched. The chain's CDR3 is CATRQGADYGYTF. The CDR3 nucleotides read TGTGCCACCAGACAGGGGGCGGACTATGGCTACACCTTC.

In nucleotides, the CDR3 is TGTGCCAGCAGCCCCTCCACAGACACTGAAGCTTTCTTT. Protein sequence: CASSPSTDTEAFF. V and J are TRBV5-4 and TRBJ1-1; no firm D call. V lost 4 bases and J 3 bases, leaving 10 bases between the germline ends. Germline V lookup: CDR1 SGHNT, CDR2 YYREEE (reference sequence). The CDR3 is 13 amino acids. Full variable domain (missing parts from reference TRBV5-4 and TRBJ1-1): ETGVTQSPTHLIKTRGQQVTLRCSSQSGHNTVSWYQQALGQGPQFIFQYYREEENGRGNFPPRFSGLQFPNYSSELNVNALELDDSALYLCASSPSTDTEAFFGQGTRLTVV.

This chain connects TRBV10-3 to TRBJ2-5; unclear D gene. Trimming removed 7 bases at V and 2 bases at J, with 14 bases between. Germline CDR1 and CDR2: ENHRY and SYGVKD. The CDR3 covers 14 residues. DNA of the CDR3: TGTGCCATCAAGGCCTCAGGAGTACAAGAGACCCAGTACTTC. Its translation: CAIKASGVQETQYF.

This sequence joins TRBV25-1 and TRBJ2-5; D tentatively reads TRBD1 or TRBD2 (5 bases each). CDR3 size: 14 residues. With 1 base removed from V and 7 bases from J, the gap between germline ends came to 13 bases. CDR1 MGHDK and CDR2 SYGVNS come from the germline V gene. The CDR3 is CASSEFGTMGTQYF. The CDR3 DNA is TGTGCCAGCAGTGAATTCGGGACCATGGGGACCCAGTACTTC.

The chain joins TRBV5-1 to TRBJ1-2, with D maybe TRBD1 (6 bases). Germline CDR1 reads SGHRS; CDR2 reads YFSETQ. The CDR3 extends over 19 amino acids. With 1 base removed from V and 4 bases from J, the gap between germline ends came to 26 bases. The chain's CDR3 is CASSLCCGEGHSLIYGYTF. CDR3 DNA: TGCGCCAGCAGCTTGTGTTGCGGGGAGGGACACAGTCTTATCTATGGCTACACCTTC.

This clone was recorded once. The chain is built from TRBV4-1 and TRBJ2-2; D not resolved. The CDR3 is made up of 13 amino acids. Trimming removed 1 base from V and 4 bases from J, with 4 bases in between. The germline gives CDR1 MGHRA, CDR2 YSYEKL. The CDR3 nucleotides read TGCGCCAGCAGCCAAGGTGGCACCGGGGAGCTGTTTTTT. This gives the protein CASSQGGTGELFF.

The chain employs TRBV7-9 and TRBJ2-1, with 7 bases aligning to TRBD1. Trimming at V came to 1 base and at J to 3 bases, leaving 12 bases not matched to a gene. The CDR3 has 18 amino acids. Per the germline V gene, CDR1 is SEHNR and CDR2 is FQNEAQ (reference sequence). The CDR3 loop is CASSLGAPGTEIYNEQFF. The CDR3 region has the DNA TGTGCCAGCAGCTTAGGTGCCCCCGGGACAGAAATCTACAATGAGCAGTTCTTC.

This clone was counted a single time. A junction end diverges from the germline sequence, so it may reflect a read error. The J gene is TRBJ2-7, the V gene TRBV2; D is possibly TRBD2 (5 bases). This CDR3 spans 15 amino acids. Germline V gene data show CDR1 as SNHLY and CDR2 as FYNNEI. The CDR3 nucleotides read TGTGTCAGCAGAGCGCTGACGGGGTGGCTCTACGAGCAGTACTTC. Encoded protein: CVSRALTGWLYEQYF.

The rearrangement joins TRBV28 to TRBJ2-1; 7 bases fit TRBD2. Per the germline V gene, CDR1 is MDHEN and CDR2 is SYDVKM. The CDR3 is made up of 14 amino acids. V shed 2 bases and J 5 bases; nucleotides not matched to a gene: 3. CDR3 protein: CASSLPAGNNEQFF. The CDR3 coding sequence is TGTGCCAGCAGTTTACCAGCGGGGAACAATGAGCAGTTCTTC.

This clone was picked up one time. The chain is built from TRBV7-2 and TRBJ2-3; D gene ambiguous. The length of the CDR3 is 16 residues. Per the germline V gene, CDR1 is SGHTA and CDR2 is FQGNSA. The germline V and J ends were trimmed by 5 bases and 0 bases, with 15 bases remaining between them. This CDR3 is CASSPERRPSTDTQYF. The CDR3 coding sequence is TGTGCCAGCAGCCCGGAGAGGCGGCCTAGCACAGATACGCAGTATTTT.

The chain links TRBV6-5 to TRBJ1-5; no firm D call. The length of the CDR3 is 13 residues. Trimming took off 8 bases at V and 0 bases at J, with 8 bases between the two ends. CDR1 and CDR2 from the germline V gene are MNHEY and SVGAGI. DNA of the CDR3: TGTGCCAGCGCACGGGGTAGCAATCAGCCCCAGCATTTT. Amino acid sequence: CASARGSNQPQHF.